The 22 T cell receptor beta chains reported below all come from one sample, sequenced in a study of regulatory T cells in long-lasting Graves disease. Assembly of TCR beta libraries relied on iRepertoire HTBI primers together with Arm-PCR of CDR3 regions. One entry per CDR3 protein, called by TCRdb with MiXCR from the multiplex PCR reads. This table has 500,000 to 700,000 distinct CDR3 sequences, roughly 15% appearing once. The time point was: newly diagnosed GD, antithyroid drugs for less than 3 months. With RNA extracted from PBMCs as input, the TCR library was made. The same sample was also used in a study of T cells in Graves' hyperthyroidism and ophthalmopathy.

Source: peripheral blood mononuclear cells (PBMCs), taken at new diagnosis, from a patient treated with antithyroid drugs. These TCRs come from a woman in her 30s with Graves disease.

This clonotype was seen at least ten times. The CDR3 bases are TGTGCCAGCAGTTTAAGGGCAGGACAGTACTTC. Protein product: CASSLRAGQYF. This sequence joins TRBV28 and TRBJ2-5; D remains unclear. This CDR3 region has 11 residues. Germline CDR1 reads MDHEN; CDR2 reads SYDVKM. The V and J ends lost 2 bases and 11 bases respectively, with 9 bases between them.

V usage is TRBV12-3 or TRBV12-4 and J usage is TRBJ1-5, with D hard to call. V lost 5 bases and J 11 bases, leaving 10 bases between the germline ends. The CDR3 has 11 amino acids. The CDR3 sequence is CASSLSSAQHF. CDR3 in DNA: TGTGCCAGCAGTCTCTCTTCAGCCCAGCATTTT.

This rearrangement joins TRBV6-5 to TRBJ1-3; the D is unclear. There are 15 residues in the CDR3. The germline V gene has CDR1 MNHEY and CDR2 SVGAGI. V dropped 2 bases and J dropped 9 bases, with 17 bases sitting between them. CDR3 sequence: CASSYTAAAESTIYF. The CDR3 DNA reads TGTGCCAGCAGTTACACCGCGGCCGCCGAGAGCACCATATATTTT.

This clonotype showed up many times. The gene calls are TRBV6-1 and TRBJ1-6; D might be TRBD1 (6 bases). The CDR3 is 17 amino acids. The germline V and J ends were trimmed by 2 bases and 5 bases, with 16 bases remaining between them. Germline CDR1 is MNHNS and CDR2 is SASEGT. CDR3 residues: CASSEKRGGQNNSPLHF. The CDR3 DNA reads as TGTGCCAGCAGTGAAAAGCGCGGGGGGCAAAATAATTCACCCCTCCACTTT.

Comment on this clonotype: This may be a read error, as it is one base from a much larger clone. The J gene is TRBJ2-1, the V gene TRBV30; D possibly corresponds to TRBD1 (5 bases). The CDR3 runs 13 residues. Germline V gene lookup returns CDR1 GTSNPN and CDR2 SVGIG (reference sequence). CDR3 nucleotide sequence: TGTGCCTGGGGTGTAATGGGGCGGAATGAGCAGTTCTTC. This sequence encodes CAWGVMGRNEQFF.

The table lists this clonotype with a few counts. V gene TRBV5-1 combines with J gene TRBJ2-2, with 11 bases aligning to TRBD2. The junction had 7 bases not matched to a gene; V was cut back by 4 bases and J by 5 bases. The CDR3 sequence is 16 residues long. The germline V gene has CDR1 SGHRS and CDR2 YFSETQ. The DNA for the CDR3 is TGCGCCAGCAGCGTAACTACTAGCGGGGGTACCGGGGAGCTGTTTTTT. Translation: CASSVTTSGGTGELFF.

This clonotype showed up just once. DNA for the CDR3: TGTGCCAGCAGGGGCTCCTCTCATTACGAGCAGTACTTC. It yields the protein CASRGSSHYEQYF. The rearrangement links TRBV7-2 to TRBJ2-7, with D uncertain. This CDR3 region has 13 residues. Per germline, CDR1 SGHTA and CDR2 FQGNSA. V lost 6 bases and J 4 bases, leaving 13 bases between the germline ends.

As concerns this clonotype: A junction boundary mismatches the germline segment, possibly from a read error. This chain links TRBV11-2 with TRBJ2-1, with D tentatively TRBD2 (5 bases). This CDR3 spans 16 amino acids. CDR1 and CDR2 from the germline V gene are SGHAT and FQNNGV. CDR3 sequence reads: CASSPFREKTYNEQFF. CDR3 bases: TGCGCCAGCAGCCCCTTTAGGGAGAAAACCTACAATGAGCAGTTCTTC.

This clonotype was counted at least ten times. V usage is TRBV18 and J usage is TRBJ2-1; 13 positions agree with TRBD2. CDR3 length equals 15 residues. Looked up from germline, CDR1 is KGHSH and CDR2 is LQKENI. J was trimmed by 6 bases and V by 3 bases; bases with no gene match: 2. CDR3 bases: TGTGCCAGCTCACCGGGACTAGCGGGAAGCAATGAGCAGTTCTTC. Translated: CASSPGLAGSNEQFF.

This chain links TRBV19 with TRBJ2-2, with 9 bases identical to TRBD1. The junction had 5 bases not matched to a gene; V was cut back by 6 bases and J by 6 bases. CDR3 length: 14 amino acids. The germline V gene encodes CDR1 LNHDA and CDR2 SQIVND (reference sequence). The CDR3 nucleotides read TGTGCCAGTAGCCGGACAGGGGAGGCCGGGGAGCTGTTTTTT. Translation: CASSRTGEAGELFF.

The chain couples TRBV18 to TRBJ2-6; 10 bases fit TRBD1. The junction had 6 bases not matched to a gene; V was cut back by 4 bases and J by 0 bases. Germline V gene sequence: CDR1 KGHSH, CDR2 LQKENI. CDR3 length: 18 amino acids. The CDR3 protein is CASSLRDRGSSGANVLTF. CDR3 DNA: TGTGCCAGCTCACTTCGGGACAGGGGCAGCTCTGGGGCCAACGTCCTGACTTTC.

The chain recombines TRBV27 with TRBJ2-4; D could derive from TRBD1 or TRBD2 (5 bases each). Germline CDR1 MNHEY, CDR2 SMNVEV (reference sequence). Trimming stripped 0 bases from V and 7 bases from J, with 10 bases between. This CDR3 comprises 14 residues. The CDR3 reads CASSLSIWGNIQYF. The CDR3 DNA reads as TGTGCCAGCAGTTTATCGATATGGGGGAACATTCAGTACTTC.

The table lists this clonotype with many counts. The gene calls are TRBV10-3 and TRBJ2-7; D might be TRBD1 or TRBD2, each matching 5 bases. CDR1 is ENHRY and CDR2 is SYGVKD in the germline V gene. CDR3 length equals 15 residues. V was cut by 6 bases and J by 0 bases, with 15 bases left in between. This chain's CDR3 is CAISGDPPISYEQYF. In DNA, the CDR3 is TGTGCCATCAGCGGGGACCCCCCCATCTCCTACGAGCAGTACTTC.

This clonotype was seen a few times. The V and J genes are TRBV4-1 and TRBJ1-5; D gene ambiguous. The CDR3 contains 15 residues. Trimming left V 0 bases short and J 6 bases short, with 12 bases between. Germline V gene data show CDR1 as MGHRA and CDR2 as YSYEKL. The CDR3 nucleotides read TGCGCCAGCAGCCAAGATCGGCCAGGACCTCAGCCCCAGCATTTT. It encodes CASSQDRPGPQPQHF.

This clonotype was seen repeatedly, ten times or more. This chain uses TRBV20-1 with TRBJ2-7; possibly TRBD1 or TRBD2 for D (6 bases each). Germline CDR1 is DFQATT and CDR2 is SNEGSKA (reference sequence). The V and J ends lost 5 bases and 4 bases respectively, with 24 bases between them. The CDR3 is 16 amino acids. This chain's CDR3 is CSARGGSSEILYEQYF. The CDR3, as DNA: TGCAGTGCTCGAGGGGGGTCTAGCGAGATTCTTTACGAGCAGTACTTC.

This clonotype was seen repeatedly, ten times or more. The chain recombines TRBV20-1 with TRBJ1-1; TRBD1 matches 7 bases. Germline V gene lookup returns CDR1 DFQATT and CDR2 SNEGSKA (reference sequence). V trimming: 4 bases; J trimming: 5 bases; junction bases outside the gene matches: 10. The CDR3 covers 14 residues. This CDR3 reads CSATLQGRKTEAFF. The CDR3 DNA reads TGCAGTGCTACACTACAGGGGAGGAAGACTGAAGCTTTCTTT.

This clonotype appeared many times. The chain uses TRBV28 and TRBJ1-1, with 7 bases identical to TRBD1. Germline V CDR1 and CDR2: MDHEN, SYDVKM. CDR3 length equals 13 residues. With V trimmed by 7 bases and J by 1 base, 3 bases remained unmatched. CDR3 DNA sequence: TGTGCCAGCAAGGGGGCGAGGAACACTGAAGCTTTCTTT. Amino acids: CASKGARNTEAFF.

This clonotype was counted ten times or more. The chain joins TRBV24-1 to TRBJ1-2, with 7 bases matching TRBD1. The trim removed 4 bases at V and 2 bases at J, leaving 9 bases unmatched. Germline values: CDR1 KGHDR, CDR2 SFDVKD. The CDR3 length is 16 residues. CDR3 DNA sequence: TGTGCCACCAGTGACCGCAGGGGGGACGGGAACTATGGCTACACCTTC. Translation gives CATSDRRGDGNYGYTF.

This clonotype was picked up many times. The CDR3: CASSSIGTSGADEQFF. CDR3 DNA sequence: TGTGCCAGCAGTTCAATCGGGACTAGCGGGGCGGATGAGCAGTTCTTC. The chain combines TRBV7-6 with TRBJ2-1, with TRBD2 matching over 13 bases. Germline V gives CDR1 SGHVS, CDR2 FNYEAQ. The J segment lost 8 bases and the V segment lost 6 bases, leaving 10 bases of the junction unmatched. The CDR3 has 16 amino acids.

This clonotype has a count of ten or more. V is TRBV7-3 and J is TRBJ2-5, with D hard to call. Germline V gene sequence: CDR1 SGHTA, CDR2 FQGTGA. The CDR3 totals 13 residues. V lost 6 bases to trimming and J lost 5 bases, with 13 bases between them. The CDR3 region is CASSPSGLETQYF. Written as DNA, the CDR3 is TGTGCCAGCAGTCCGTCTGGGTTGGAGACCCAGTACTTC.

This clonotype was counted ten times or more. CDR3 region: CASSKYSNEQFF. The CDR3 DNA sequence: TGTGCCAGCAGCAAGTACAGCAATGAGCAGTTCTTC. The gene calls are TRBV2 and TRBJ2-1; D is unresolved. The CDR3 has 12 residues. Per the germline V gene, CDR1 is SNHLY and CDR2 is FYNNEI. Trimming shortened V by 6 bases and J by 6 bases, and 9 bases separated the two germline ends. The complete variable domain, with remaining parts taken from reference TRBV2 and TRBJ2-1, reads EPEVTQTPSHQVTQMGQEVILRCVPISNHLYFYWYRQILGQKVEFLVSFYNNEISEKSEIFDDQFSVERPDGSNFTLKIRSTKLEDSAMYFCASSKYSNEQFFGPGTRLTVL.

This clonotype was seen repeatedly, ten times or more. This chain uses TRBV3-1 with TRBJ1-1; 8 bases agree with TRBD1. Germline lookup yields CDR1 LGHDT and CDR2 YNNKEL (reference sequence). With 3 bases clipped from V and 6 bases from J, the junction kept 6 bases outside the gene matches. The CDR3 contains 14 residues. CDR3 residues: CASSQTGVNAEAFF. As DNA, the CDR3 is TGTGCCAGCAGCCAGACAGGGGTAAACGCTGAAGCTTTCTTT.